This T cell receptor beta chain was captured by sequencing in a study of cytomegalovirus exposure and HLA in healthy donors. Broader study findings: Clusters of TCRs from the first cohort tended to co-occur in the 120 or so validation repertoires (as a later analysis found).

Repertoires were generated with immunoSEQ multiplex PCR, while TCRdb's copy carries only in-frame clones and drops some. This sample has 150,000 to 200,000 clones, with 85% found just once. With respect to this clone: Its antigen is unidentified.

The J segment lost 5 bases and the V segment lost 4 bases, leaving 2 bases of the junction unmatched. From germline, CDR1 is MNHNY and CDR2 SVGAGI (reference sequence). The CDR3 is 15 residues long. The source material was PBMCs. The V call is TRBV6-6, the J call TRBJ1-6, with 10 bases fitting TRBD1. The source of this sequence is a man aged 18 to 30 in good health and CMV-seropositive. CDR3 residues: CASSFGQGDNSPLHF. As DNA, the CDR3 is TGTGCCAGCAGTTTCGGACAGGGGGATAATTCACCCCTCCACTTT.